These 27 T cell receptor beta chains came from one sample sequenced in a study of cytomegalovirus exposure and HLA in healthy donors. PCR was performed using 60 Vbeta and 13 Jbeta primers. The data were produced by immunoSEQ multiplex PCR, yet TCRdb's version contains in-frame clones alone and is incomplete. The sample lists about 100,000 clones, approximately 80% occurring once. Sequencing input: PBMCs. The receptors stem from a female donor in good health and CMV-seropositive.

V is TRBV27 and J is TRBJ2-7; 8 bases are a match to TRBD2. Germline loops: CDR1 MNHEY, CDR2 SMNVEV (reference sequence). The CDR3 totals 15 residues. V dropped 5 bases and J dropped 3; count of bases not matched to a gene: 9. As DNA, the CDR3 is TGTGCCAGCAGTGTAAGGTACGGGACTAGCTACGAGCAGTACTTC. Its protein is CASSVRYGTSYEQYF.

This clone was found once. The genes are TRBV6-1 and TRBJ1-2; 8 bases agree with TRBD1. J was trimmed by 7 bases and V by 2 bases; bases with no gene match: 9. The CDR3 has 15 residues. Germline CDR1 is MNHNS and CDR2 is SASEGT. The CDR3 here is CASSESGGDVGGYTF. Written as DNA, the CDR3 is TGTGCCAGCAGTGAATCAGGGGGCGACGTAGGTGGCTACACCTTC.

The chain carries TRBV2 and TRBJ2-6, with TRBD1 matching 8 bases. CDR3 length equals 15 residues. Germline V gives CDR1 SNHLY, CDR2 FYNNEI. The V and J ends lost 6 bases and 2 bases, in that order; junction bases with no gene match: 3. The CDR3 nucleotides read TGTGCCAGCAGCAGGGGGCGGACTGGGGCCAACGTCCTGACTTTC. Amino acids: CASSRGRTGANVLTF.

The J gene is TRBJ2-5, the V gene TRBV10-3; D unclear. V shed 3 bases and J shed 5 bases, with 4 bases lying between them. CDR3 length: 11 residues. The germline CDR1 and CDR2 sequences are ENHRY and SYGVKD. The CDR3 nucleotides are TGTGCCATCAGTGACAGGGAGACCCAGTACTTC. It translates to CAISDRETQYF.

The rearrangement uses TRBV27 and TRBJ1-2; 7 nucleotides align to TRBD1. CDR1 and CDR2 (germline): MNHEY, SMNVEV (reference sequence). This CDR3 has 16 amino acids. V gave up 4 bases and J gave up 1 base; unmatched junction bases: 9. The CDR3 nucleotides are TGTGCCAGCAGTTCTGGACTCAGGGGGAATAACTATGGCTACACCTTC. Translated: CASSSGLRGNNYGYTF.

This clone was detected once. The chain links TRBV2 to TRBJ1-5, with 8 nucleotides matching TRBD1. Losses at the gene ends were 7 bases for V and 1 base for J; bases not matched to a gene: 6. The CDR3 extends over 15 amino acids. Germline loops: CDR1 SNHLY, CDR2 FYNNEI. The CDR3 here is CASKQTGDSNQPQHF. DNA for the CDR3: TGTGCCAGCAAACAGACAGGGGACAGCAATCAGCCCCAGCATTTT. The full variable domain, its missing parts supplied by reference TRBV2 and TRBJ1-5, is EPEVTQTPSHQVTQMGQEVILRCVPISNHLYFYWYRQILGQKVEFLVSFYNNEISEKSEIFDDQFSVERPDGSNFTLKIRSTKLEDSAMYFCASKQTGDSNQPQHFGDGTRLSIL.

In this sample, this clone turned up once. The chain uses TRBV4-3 and TRBJ1-1; D not certain. Trimming pared 0 bases from V and 3 bases from J, leaving 14 bases between. Germline CDR1 LGHNA, CDR2 YSLEER. The CDR3 has 16 residues. CDR3 in amino acids: CASSQDPPAADTEAFF. CDR3 nucleotides: TGCGCCAGCAGCCAAGACCCCCCGGCGGCCGACACTGAAGCTTTCTTT.

This clone was seen just once. The V call is TRBV18, the J call TRBJ2-6; D remains unclear. Trimming cost V 3 bases and J 2 bases, with 5 bases left between them. Germline V CDR1 and CDR2: KGHSH, LQKENI. There are 14 residues in the CDR3. CDR3 in amino acids: CASSPSAGANVLTF. CDR3 bases: TGTGCCAGCTCACCGTCAGCTGGGGCCAACGTCCTGACTTTC.

V usage is TRBV7-3 and J usage is TRBJ2-3; 8 bases agree with TRBD2. With 5 bases clipped from V and 5 bases from J, the junction kept 12 bases outside the gene matches. The CDR3 runs to 16 residues. The V gene's germline CDR1 is SGHTA and CDR2 FQGTGA. The CDR3 DNA sequence: TGTGCCAGCAGCCACAAAGCGGGAGTTATAGGAGATACGCAGTATTTT. This gives the protein CASSHKAGVIGDTQYF. The variable domain in full, completed from reference TRBV7-3 and TRBJ2-3, reads GAGVSQTPSNKVTEKGKYVELRCDPISGHTALYWYRQSLGQGPEFLIYFQGTGAADDSGLPNDRFFAVRPEGSVSTLKIQRTERGDSAVYLCASSHKAGVIGDTQYFGPGTRLTVL.

V is TRBV6-5 and J is TRBJ2-3, with 8 bases identical to TRBD1. This CDR3 comprises 15 residues. V was clipped by 6 bases and J by 0 bases; unmatched bases: 5. Looked up from germline, CDR1 is MNHEY and CDR2 is SVGAGI. The CDR3 protein is CASRRGQGSTDTQYF. As DNA, the CDR3 is TGTGCCAGCAGACGAGGACAGGGAAGCACAGATACGCAGTATTTT.

This chain uses TRBV5-4 with TRBJ1-2; D is unclear. Germline-derived CDR1 and CDR2 are SGHNT and YYREEE (reference sequence). The V end was cut by 0 bases, the J end by 2 bases, with 8 bases between. This CDR3 is 14 amino acids long. The CDR3 nucleotides are TGTGCCAGCAGCTTGGACATGAGGAACTATGGCTACACCTTC. Protein product: CASSLDMRNYGYTF.

V and J are TRBV15 and TRBJ2-7; D is possibly TRBD1 (5 bases). Germline CDR1 LNHNV, CDR2 YYDKDF (reference sequence). The CDR3 loop spans 13 amino acids. V lost 2 bases, J lost 3 bases, and 8 bases lay in between. CDR3 residues: CATSRLQGYEQYF. The CDR3 coding sequence is TGTGCCACCAGCAGACTTCAGGGCTACGAGCAGTACTTC.

In this sample, this clone turned up once. Other nucleotide sequences in the sample specify the same CDR3. The gene calls are TRBV18 and TRBJ1-6; 7 bases map to TRBD1. The CDR3 contains 15 residues. The V gene's germline CDR1 is KGHSH and CDR2 LQKENI. V shed 2 bases, J shed 4 bases, and the junction held 2 bases outside the gene matches. In DNA form, the CDR3 reads TGTGCCAGCTCACCAGGGACAGATTATAATTCACCCCTCCACTTT. It specifies CASSPGTDYNSPLHF.

This sequence joins TRBV4-3 and TRBJ1-2; D is perhaps TRBD1 (5 bases). V dropped 3 bases and J dropped 3 bases, with 23 bases sitting between them. The CDR3 loop spans 18 amino acids. The germline V gene encodes CDR1 LGHNA and CDR2 YSLEER. In DNA form, the CDR3 reads TGCGCCAGCAGCCACCTCCTCGGCAGGGATGCGGTGGACTATGGCTACACCTTC. It encodes CASSHLLGRDAVDYGYTF.

This chain connects TRBV28 to TRBJ2-5, with 10 bases aligning to TRBD1. Germline CDR1 reads MDHEN; CDR2 reads SYDVKM. The junction had 10 bases not matched to a gene; V was cut back by 5 bases and J by 7 bases. This CDR3 has 15 amino acids. This CDR3 reads CASSPSGTGAGTQYF. CDR3 DNA sequence: TGTGCCAGCAGTCCATCTGGGACAGGGGCGGGGACCCAGTACTTC.

The rearrangement joins TRBV2 to TRBJ2-7; the match to TRBD1 covers 9 bases. The CDR3 spans 14 residues. The V gene end was trimmed by 11 bases and the J gene end by 3 bases; junction bases not matched to a gene: 11. CDR1 and CDR2 from the germline V gene are SNHLY and FYNNEI. As DNA, the CDR3 is TGTGCCTCAACAGGACAGGGGACAGACTACGAGCAGTACTTC. Translated, it gives CASTGQGTDYEQYF.

The chain joins TRBV30 to TRBJ1-2; D is undetermined. The germline V gene encodes CDR1 GTSNPN and CDR2 SVGIG (reference sequence). V lost 4 bases, J lost 2 bases, and 5 bases lay in between. The length of the CDR3 is 11 residues. The CDR3 DNA follows: TGTGCCTGGAAATCGAACTATGGCTACACCTTC. Translating it yields CAWKSNYGYTF.

The J gene is TRBJ2-3, the V gene TRBV9, with D perhaps matching TRBD2 (6 bases). The CDR3 is made up of 16 amino acids. Germline loops: CDR1 SGDLS, CDR2 YYNGEE. Deletions cut 0 bases from V and 4 bases from J, with 15 bases between. CDR3 amino acids: CASSVGPGVRPDTQYF. CDR3 nucleotides: TGTGCCAGCAGCGTAGGCCCGGGGGTCCGCCCAGATACGCAGTATTTT.

The V gene is TRBV7-5, the J gene TRBJ2-2; the table calls TRBD1, which could not be checked here. TRBV7-5 is recorded as a pseudogene. The CDR3 runs to 16 residues. The CDR3 here is CARSPRGRAFIGELFF. CDR3 nucleotides: TGTGCCAGAAGCCCAAGGGGGCGGGCTTTCATCGGGGAGCTGTTTTTT.

This sequence joins TRBV27 and TRBJ2-5, with D possibly matching TRBD2 (5 bases). The germline V and J ends were trimmed by 2 bases and 7 bases, with 11 bases remaining between them. The CDR3 covers 13 residues. Germline V CDR1 and CDR2: MNHEY, SMNVEV (reference sequence). The CDR3 loop is CASSLVPAGTQYF. CDR3 DNA: TGTGCCAGCAGTTTAGTCCCCGCGGGGACCCAGTACTTC.

The chain uses TRBV19 and TRBJ1-5; D remains ambiguous. The CDR3 contains 13 residues. V lost 1 base and J 6 bases, leaving 7 bases between the germline ends. Germline V gene data show CDR1 as LNHDA and CDR2 as SQIVND (reference sequence). In DNA form, the CDR3 reads TGTGCCAGTAGTATAGCGGTTTCTCAGCCCCAGCATTTT. It is translated as CASSIAVSQPQHF. Filled out from reference TRBV19 and TRBJ1-5, the complete variable domain reads DGGITQSPKYLFRKEGQNVTLSCEQNLNHDAMYWYRQDPGQGLRLIYYSQIVNDFQKGDIAEGYSVSREKKESFPLTVTSAQKNPTAFYLCASSIAVSQPQHFGDGTRLSIL.

This rearrangement joins TRBV4-2 to TRBJ1-3, with D tentatively TRBD1 (5 bases). Looked up from germline, CDR1 is LGHNA and CDR2 is YNFKEQ. The V gene lost 2 bases and the J gene lost 2 bases, with 13 bases spanning the gap. The CDR3 contains 16 residues. CDR3 coding DNA: TGTGCCAGCAGCCAAAGGACACCCTCGCCTGGAAACACCATATATTTT. It is translated as CASSQRTPSPGNTIYF.

This chain uses TRBV10-3 with TRBJ2-2; possible D gene TRBD1, 6 bases. The V gene lost 5 bases and the J gene lost 7 bases, with 17 bases spanning the gap. The CDR3 sequence is 15 residues long. Germline lookup yields CDR1 ENHRY and CDR2 SYGVKD. The CDR3: CAISRDTLGNGELFF. CDR3 DNA: TGTGCCATCAGTCGGGACACACTTGGGAACGGGGAGCTGTTTTTT.

The rearrangement joins TRBV27 to TRBJ1-1; D not certain. Germline CDR1 reads MNHEY; CDR2 reads SMNVEV (reference sequence). Trimming left V 3 bases short and J 7 bases short, with 6 bases between. This CDR3 is built from 11 residues. DNA for the CDR3: TGTGCCAGCAGTTTGTCAGTTGAAGCTTTCTTT. Residues: CASSLSVEAFF.

This chain uses TRBV4-3 with TRBJ1-4; the D gene is possibly TRBD1 (6 bases). The CDR3 sequence is 15 residues long. Trimming shortened V by 11 bases and J by 5 bases, and 21 bases separated the two germline ends. CDR1 is LGHNA, CDR2 YSLEER, per germline. The CDR3 loop reads CAQAEDGTRNEKLFF. The CDR3 region has the DNA TGCGCCCAAGCAGAAGACGGGACACGAAATGAAAAACTGTTTTTT.

The chain recombines TRBV6-5 with TRBJ1-5, with TRBD1 as a possible D gene (5 bases). V shed 6 bases and J shed 0 bases, with 9 bases lying between them. CDR1 is MNHEY and CDR2 is SVGAGI in the germline V gene. The CDR3 is 14 amino acids. CDR3 sequence: CASSSRASNQPQHF. The DNA for the CDR3 is TGTGCCAGCAGCTCCAGGGCTAGCAATCAGCCCCAGCATTTT.

V and J are TRBV19 and TRBJ1-2, with D perhaps TRBD1 (6 bases). CDR3 size: 13 residues. The V gene lost 4 bases and the J gene lost 8 bases, with 14 bases spanning the gap. Germline loops: CDR1 LNHDA, CDR2 SQIVND (reference sequence). CDR3 DNA: TGTGCCAGTAGTAACAGGGCAGGGGACGGCTACACCTTC. Protein product: CASSNRAGDGYTF.